Listed here is a single T cell receptor (beta chain). The antigen is undetermined. Some clones are missing from TCRdb's copy, which holds only in-frame ones; the method was immunoSEQ multiplex PCR. The sample includes roughly 90,000 clones, less than 95% of them seen just once. The V gene's germline CDR1 is SNHLY and CDR2 FYNNEI. The CDR3 loop spans 15 amino acids. This sample is part of a study of OX40 agonist ivuxolimab in advanced cancers. General study points: Expanded clones tended on average to be more numerous among CD8+ T cells than CD4+.

The source material was CD4+ or CD8+ T cells sorted from blood, sampled in a trial of the OX40 agonist ivuxolimab. The chain uses TRBV2 and TRBJ2-5, with 10 positions matching TRBD1. The last part of the DNA fits TRBJ2-7 better; the J call may be wrong. This clonotype originated in an adult with an advanced solid tumor such as melanoma, head and neck, liver or kidney cancer. As DNA, the CDR3 is TGTGCCAGCAGTGCCGGACAGGGGGAAGTCTACGAGCAGTACTTC. Translating gives CASSAGQGEVYEQYF.